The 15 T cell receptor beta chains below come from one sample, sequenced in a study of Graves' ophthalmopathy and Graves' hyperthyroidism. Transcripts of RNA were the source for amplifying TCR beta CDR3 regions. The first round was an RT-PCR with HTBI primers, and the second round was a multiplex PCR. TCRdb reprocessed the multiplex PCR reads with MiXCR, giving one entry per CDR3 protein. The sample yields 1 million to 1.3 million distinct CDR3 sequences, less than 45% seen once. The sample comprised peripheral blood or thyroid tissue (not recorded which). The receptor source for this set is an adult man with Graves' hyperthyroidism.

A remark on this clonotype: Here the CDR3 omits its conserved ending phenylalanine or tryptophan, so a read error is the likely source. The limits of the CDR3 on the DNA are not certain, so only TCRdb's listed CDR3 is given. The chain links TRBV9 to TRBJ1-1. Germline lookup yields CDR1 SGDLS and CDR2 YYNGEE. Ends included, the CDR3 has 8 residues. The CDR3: CASSQGQD.

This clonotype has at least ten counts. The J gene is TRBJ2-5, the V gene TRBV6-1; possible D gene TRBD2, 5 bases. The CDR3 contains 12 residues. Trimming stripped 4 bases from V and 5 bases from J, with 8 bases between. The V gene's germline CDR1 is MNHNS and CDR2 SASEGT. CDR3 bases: TGTGCCAGCAGTGTGAGGGCGGAGACCCAGTACTTC. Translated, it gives CASSVRAETQYF.

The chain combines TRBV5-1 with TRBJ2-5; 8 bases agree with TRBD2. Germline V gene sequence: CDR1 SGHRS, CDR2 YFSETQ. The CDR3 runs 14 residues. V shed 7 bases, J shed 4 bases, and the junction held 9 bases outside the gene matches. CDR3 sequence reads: CASAPTGGIETQYF. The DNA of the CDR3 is TGCGCCAGCGCTCCGACGGGAGGGATAGAGACCCAGTACTTC.

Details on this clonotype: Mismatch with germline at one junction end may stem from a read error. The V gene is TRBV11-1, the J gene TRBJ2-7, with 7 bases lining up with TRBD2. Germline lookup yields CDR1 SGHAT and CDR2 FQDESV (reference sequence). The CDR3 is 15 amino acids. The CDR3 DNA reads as TGTGCCAGCAGCGTAGCGGTAGGGGAGGGATACGAGCAGTACTTC. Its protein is CASSVAVGEGYEQYF.

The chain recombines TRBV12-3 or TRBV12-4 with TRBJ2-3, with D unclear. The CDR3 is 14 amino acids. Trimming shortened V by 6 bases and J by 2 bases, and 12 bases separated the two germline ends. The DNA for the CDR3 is TGTGCCAGCAGCTATCCCCGGAACACAGATACGCAGTATTTT. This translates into CASSYPRNTDTQYF.

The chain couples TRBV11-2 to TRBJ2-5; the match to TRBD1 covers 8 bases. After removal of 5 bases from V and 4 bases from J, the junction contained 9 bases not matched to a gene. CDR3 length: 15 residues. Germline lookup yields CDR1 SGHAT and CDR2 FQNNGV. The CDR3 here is CASSQQQGALETQYF. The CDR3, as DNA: TGTGCCAGCAGCCAGCAGCAGGGGGCTCTAGAGACCCAGTACTTC.

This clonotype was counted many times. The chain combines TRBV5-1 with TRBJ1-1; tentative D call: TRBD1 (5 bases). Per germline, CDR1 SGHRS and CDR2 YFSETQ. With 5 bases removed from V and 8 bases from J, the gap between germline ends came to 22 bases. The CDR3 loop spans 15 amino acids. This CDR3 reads CASRPGSLVDVEAFF. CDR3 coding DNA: TGCGCCAGCAGGCCAGGGTCTCTGGTGGATGTGGAAGCTTTCTTT. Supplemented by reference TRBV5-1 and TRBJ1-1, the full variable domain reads KAGVTQTPRYLIKTRGQQVTLSCSPISGHRSVSWYQQTPGQGLQFLFEYFSETQRNKGNFPGRFSGRQFSNSRSEMNVSTLELGDSALYLCASRPGSLVDVEAFFGQGTRLTVV.

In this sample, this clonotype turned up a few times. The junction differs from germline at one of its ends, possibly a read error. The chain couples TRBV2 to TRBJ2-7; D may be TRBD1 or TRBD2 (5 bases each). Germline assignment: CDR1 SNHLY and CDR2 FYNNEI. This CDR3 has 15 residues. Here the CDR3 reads CASSQEGTAGGEQYF. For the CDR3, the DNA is TGCGCCAGCAGCCAAGAGGGGACGGCGGGTGGCGAGCAGTACTTC.

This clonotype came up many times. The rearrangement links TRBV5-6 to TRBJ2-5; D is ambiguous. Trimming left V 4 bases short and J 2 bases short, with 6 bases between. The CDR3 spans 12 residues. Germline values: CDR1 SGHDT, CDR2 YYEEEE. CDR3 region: CASSIMQETQYF. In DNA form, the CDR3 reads TGTGCCAGCAGCATAATGCAAGAGACCCAGTACTTC.

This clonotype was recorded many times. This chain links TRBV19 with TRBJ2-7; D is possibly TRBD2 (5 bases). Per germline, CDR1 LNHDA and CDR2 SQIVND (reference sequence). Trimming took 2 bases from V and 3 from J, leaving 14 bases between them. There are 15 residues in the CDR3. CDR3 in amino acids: CASSITTSGFYEQYF. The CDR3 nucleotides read TGTGCCAGTAGTATAACGACAAGCGGTTTCTACGAGCAGTACTTC.

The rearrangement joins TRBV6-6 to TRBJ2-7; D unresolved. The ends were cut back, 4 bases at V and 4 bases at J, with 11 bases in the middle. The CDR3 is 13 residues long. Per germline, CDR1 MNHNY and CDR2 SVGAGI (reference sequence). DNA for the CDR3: TGTGCCAGCAGTTCAGCCCATTTATACGAGCAGTACTTC. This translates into CASSSAHLYEQYF.

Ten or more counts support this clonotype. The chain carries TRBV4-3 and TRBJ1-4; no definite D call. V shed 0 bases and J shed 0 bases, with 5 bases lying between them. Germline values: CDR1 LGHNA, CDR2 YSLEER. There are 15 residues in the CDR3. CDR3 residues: CASSQDTTTNEKLFF. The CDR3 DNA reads TGCGCCAGCAGCCAAGATACAACAACTAATGAAAAACTGTTTTTT.

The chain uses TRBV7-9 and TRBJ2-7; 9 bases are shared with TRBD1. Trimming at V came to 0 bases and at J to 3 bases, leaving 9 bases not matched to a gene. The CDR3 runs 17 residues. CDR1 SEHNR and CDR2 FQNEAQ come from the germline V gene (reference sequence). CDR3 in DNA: TGTGCCAGCAGCTTAGCCTTTGGACAGGGGAACGACTACGAGCAGTACTTC. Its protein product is CASSLAFGQGNDYEQYF.

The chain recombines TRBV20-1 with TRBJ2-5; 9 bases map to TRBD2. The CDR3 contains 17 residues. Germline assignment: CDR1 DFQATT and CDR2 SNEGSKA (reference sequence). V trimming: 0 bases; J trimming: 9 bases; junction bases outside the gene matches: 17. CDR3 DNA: TGCAGTGCTAGAGATATGAGGAGGCGGGAGGGCAATCAGCCCCAGTACTTC. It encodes CSARDMRRREGNQPQYF.

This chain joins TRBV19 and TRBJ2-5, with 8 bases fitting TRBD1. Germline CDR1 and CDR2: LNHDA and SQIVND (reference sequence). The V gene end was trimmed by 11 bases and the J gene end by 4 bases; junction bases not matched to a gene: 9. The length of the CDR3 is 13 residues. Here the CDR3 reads CARTGTGGETQYF. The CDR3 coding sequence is TGTGCCCGTACCGGGACAGGCGGAGAGACCCAGTACTTC.